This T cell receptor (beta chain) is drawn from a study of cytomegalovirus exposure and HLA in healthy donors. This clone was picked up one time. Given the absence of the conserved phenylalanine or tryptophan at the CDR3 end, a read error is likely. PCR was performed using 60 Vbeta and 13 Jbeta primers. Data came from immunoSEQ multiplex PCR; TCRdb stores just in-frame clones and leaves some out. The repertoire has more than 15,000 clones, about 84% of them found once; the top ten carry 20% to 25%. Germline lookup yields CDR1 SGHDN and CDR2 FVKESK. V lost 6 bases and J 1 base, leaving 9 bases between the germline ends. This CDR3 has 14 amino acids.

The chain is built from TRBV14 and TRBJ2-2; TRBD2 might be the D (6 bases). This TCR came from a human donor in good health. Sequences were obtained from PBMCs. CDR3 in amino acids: CASSRDWNTGELFS. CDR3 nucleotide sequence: TGTGCCAGCAGTCGGGACTGGAACACCGGGGAGCTGTTTTCT.